The clone carrying this TCR beta chain showed up many times. Its target is not known. This CDR3 comprises 14 residues. Trimming removed 6 bases from V and 0 bases from J, with 12 bases in between. Germline CDR1 SGHTA, CDR2 FQGTGA. The data derive from a study of neurological immune-mediated disorders. Findings and limits, study-wide: The highest TCR clonal expansion occurred in HTLV-1-associated myelopathy; multiple sclerosis fell below healthy controls.

Template-switch 5'RACE cDNA synthesis added a 10-nucleotide unique molecular identifier. TCRdb passed the 5' RACE reads through MiXCR, listing each CDR3 protein once. The sample consists of approximately 40,000 distinct CDR3 sequences, 20% to 25% of them appearing once. As for time point: technical triplicate 3. This rearrangement joins TRBV7-3 to TRBJ2-7, with D perhaps assigned TRBD1 or TRBD2 (5 bases each). The sequence came from a man in his 60s with HTLV-1-associated myelopathy (HAM/TSP). Sequenced sample: PBMCs. This chain's CDR3 is CASSRDGLSYEQYF. The DNA for the CDR3 is TGTGCCAGCAGTCGGGACGGTCTCTCCTACGAGCAGTACTTC.